The 23 T cell receptor beta chains below come from one sample, sequenced in a study of CD4 T cells in relation to SARS-CoV-2 and coronaviruses. These receptors have no identified antigens. The protocol was immunoSEQ multiplex PCR, while the TCRdb copy is restricted to in-frame clones and leaves out a portion. The sample records around 45,000 clones, 82% being singletons. The sample consisted of naive CD4+ T cells from PBMCs, cultured in vitro. Subset noted: naive CD4+ T cells isolated by negative enrichment. The receptors derive from an adult with COVID-19.

The chain uses TRBV5-4 and TRBJ2-3; 9 nucleotides line up with TRBD2. With 3 bases clipped from V and 5 bases from J, the junction kept 10 bases outside the gene matches. The germline V gene has CDR1 SGHNT and CDR2 YYREEE (reference sequence). The CDR3 runs to 16 residues. The CDR3 DNA is TGTGCCAGCAGCTCCGTAGCGGGAGAGCCTGTAGATACGCAGTATTTT. Its translation is CASSSVAGEPVDTQYF.

The chain has TRBV10-3 and TRBJ2-7; TRBD2 agrees at 10 bases. Trimming removed 6 bases from V and 6 bases from J; junction bases left unmatched: 8. Germline V gives CDR1 ENHRY, CDR2 SYGVKD. The CDR3 totals 14 residues. The CDR3 region is CAISPSGSNGEQYF. The CDR3, as DNA: TGTGCCATCAGCCCTAGCGGGAGTAACGGCGAGCAGTACTTC.

V is TRBV28 and J is TRBJ1-1; tentatively, D is TRBD1 (6 bases). The CDR3 consists of 12 residues. Germline lookup yields CDR1 MDHEN and CDR2 SYDVKM. V was pared by 6 bases and J by 10 bases, with 15 bases between. The CDR3 reads CASRKGGGAAFF. CDR3 DNA: TGTGCCAGCAGGAAAGGGGGGGGCGCAGCTTTCTTT.

The J gene is TRBJ2-4, the V gene TRBV18; 7 bases match TRBD2. The length of the CDR3 is 14 residues. Trimming removed 1 base from V and 5 bases from J; junction bases left unmatched: 2. CDR1 is KGHSH and CDR2 is LQKENI in the germline V gene. CDR3 amino acids: CASSPRGGENIQYF. Written as DNA, the CDR3 is TGTGCCAGCTCACCACGGGGGGGGGAAAACATTCAGTACTTC.

In DNA form, the CDR3 reads TGTGCCAGCAGCCCCACACAGGGACCTACTGGAAACACCATATATTTT. Translated: CASSPTQGPTGNTIYF. This sequence joins TRBV9 and TRBJ1-3; a weak D match, TRBD1 (6 bases). V lost 4 bases and J 2 bases, leaving 16 bases between the germline ends. The CDR3 runs to 16 residues. Germline values: CDR1 SGDLS, CDR2 YYNGEE. Based on the CDR3 plus reference TRBV9 and TRBJ1-3, the full variable domain is DSGVTQTPKHLITATGQRVTLRCSPRSGDLSVYWYQQSLDQGLQFLIQYYNGEERAKGNILERFSAQQFPDLHSELNLSSLELGDSALYFCASSPTQGPTGNTIYFGEGSWLTVV.

In DNA, the CDR3 is TGTGCCAGCAGCTCGTCAGGGGGACTAGCAAATGAGCAGTTCTTC. Translation gives CASSSSGGLANEQFF. The V call is TRBV11-2, the J call TRBJ2-1, with 9 bases that match TRBD2. J was trimmed by 7 bases and V by 4 bases; bases with no gene match: 8. The germline gives CDR1 SGHAT, CDR2 FQNNGV. The CDR3 covers 15 residues.

The rearrangement uses TRBV10-3 and TRBJ1-5; D unclear. This CDR3 comprises 12 residues. CDR1 and CDR2 (germline): ENHRY, SYGVKD. Trimming left V 0 bases short and J 6 bases short, with 3 bases between. The CDR3 loop is CAISESFQPQHF. In nucleotides, the CDR3 is TGTGCCATCAGTGAGTCCTTTCAGCCCCAGCATTTT.

The rearrangement joins TRBV19 to TRBJ2-1, with 8 bases identical to TRBD2. The germline V gene has CDR1 LNHDA and CDR2 SQIVND (reference sequence). V lost 2 bases, J lost 8 bases, and 8 bases stayed unmatched. There are 15 residues in the CDR3. The CDR3 nucleotides are TGTGCCAGTAGTATAATAGCGGGACGGACGCATGAGCAGTTCTTC. This sequence encodes CASSIIAGRTHEQFF.

The rearrangement uses TRBV19 and TRBJ2-7, with 7 bases matching TRBD1. The CDR3 has 14 residues. Germline V CDR1 and CDR2: LNHDA, SQIVND (reference sequence). After removal of 4 bases from V and 2 bases from J, the junction contained 5 bases not matched to a gene. CDR3 in amino acids: CASSRDSTPYEQYF. The CDR3 coding sequence is TGTGCCAGTAGTAGGGACAGTACACCCTACGAGCAGTACTTC.

This chain connects TRBV3-1 (or the pseudogene TRBV3-2) to TRBJ2-7; 8 bases agree with TRBD2. With V trimmed by 1 base and J by 4 bases, 9 bases remained unmatched. Germline-derived CDR1 and CDR2 are LGHDT and YNNKEL (reference sequence). The CDR3 sequence is 16 residues long. CDR3 region: CASSQGGGGGRYEQYF. CDR3 bases: TGTGCCAGCAGCCAAGGAGGCGGAGGCGGGAGGTACGAGCAGTACTTC.

Written as DNA, the CDR3 is TGTGCCAGCAGCGCTAGCTATGGGATCCACGAGCAGTACTTC. Its protein is CASSASYGIHEQYF. The chain combines TRBV7-9 with TRBJ2-7; tentatively, D is TRBD2 (5 bases). Germline CDR1 and CDR2: SEHNR and FQNEAQ (reference sequence). CDR3 length equals 14 residues. The V and J ends lost 5 bases and 5 bases respectively, with 16 bases between them.

This chain joins TRBV27 and TRBJ1-4, with 10 bases fitting TRBD1. V dropped 4 bases and J dropped 5; count of bases not matched to a gene: 4. This CDR3 has 15 amino acids. Germline V CDR1 and CDR2: MNHEY, SMNVEV (reference sequence). The CDR3 protein is CASSSLDRGNEKLFF. In DNA, the CDR3 is TGTGCCAGCAGTTCTCTGGACAGGGGGAATGAAAAACTGTTTTTT.

Remarks on this clone: Germline and junction disagree at one end, which may indicate a read error. The chain couples TRBV5-4 to TRBJ2-5; D unclear. CDR1 and CDR2 (germline): SGHNT, YYREEE (reference sequence). The CDR3 has 15 amino acids. In DNA, the CDR3 is TGTGCCAGCAGCCCGAGTTTCTCCGGCACCTCGGATTGGGACTTC. Protein product: CASSPSFSGTSDWDF.

This chain joins TRBV7-6 and TRBJ2-7; D unclear. Trimming stripped 1 base from V and 2 bases from J, with 9 bases between. This CDR3 is built from 14 residues. Germline loops: CDR1 SGHVS, CDR2 FNYEAQ. The CDR3 here is CASSLVRATYEQYF. The CDR3 DNA is TGTGCCAGCAGCTTAGTTAGAGCCACCTACGAGCAGTACTTC. Full variable domain (missing parts from reference TRBV7-6 and TRBJ2-7): GAGVSQSPRYKVTKRGQDVALRCDPISGHVSLYWYRQALGQGPEFLTYFNYEAQQDKSGLPNDRFSAERPEGSISTLTIQRTEQRDSAMYRCASSLVRATYEQYFGPGTRLTVT.

V gene TRBV29-1 combines with J gene TRBJ2-3; D ambiguous. There are 13 residues in the CDR3. CDR1 SQVTM and CDR2 ANQGSEA come from the germline V gene. Trimming removed 3 bases from V and 2 bases from J, with 9 bases in between. CDR3 protein: CSVDLDNTDTQYF. CDR3 coding DNA: TGCAGCGTTGACCTTGATAACACAGATACGCAGTATTTT.

The rearrangement joins TRBV5-6 to TRBJ2-3; D ambiguous. V was shortened by 2 bases and J by 0 bases, with 10 bases between the two germline ends. CDR3 length: 15 residues. Germline assignment: CDR1 SGHDT and CDR2 YYEEEE. CDR3 DNA: TGTGCCAGCAGCTTAAGACGGACGAGCACAGATACGCAGTATTTT. It specifies CASSLRRTSTDTQYF.

The V call is TRBV5-1, the J call TRBJ2-5; D perhaps matches TRBD1 (6 bases). CDR1 is SGHRS, CDR2 YFSETQ, per germline. The CDR3 consists of 15 residues. The V end lost 2 bases, the J end lost 5 bases, and 16 bases lay between the germline ends. The CDR3 sequence: CASSFPSGGGETQYF. As DNA, the CDR3 is TGCGCCAGCAGCTTCCCCTCTGGGGGCGGGGAGACCCAGTACTTC.

V usage is TRBV4-1 and J usage is TRBJ2-3, with 15 nucleotides matching TRBD2. V dropped 3 bases and J dropped 6; count of bases not matched to a gene: 10. Germline V CDR1 and CDR2: MGHRA, YSYEKL. This CDR3 is built from 18 residues. The CDR3 protein is CASSQPGTSGRSRDTQYF. CDR3 nucleotide sequence: TGCGCCAGCAGCCAGCCCGGGACTAGCGGGAGGAGCAGGGATACGCAGTATTTT.

The V call is TRBV21-1, the J call TRBJ2-7; the table's D call TRBD2 went unverified against the DNA. TRBV21-1 is reported as a pseudogene. This CDR3 region has 16 residues. The chain's CDR3 is CASSKAKGGLTYEQYF. The DNA for the CDR3 is TGTGCCAGCAGCAAAGCAAAGGGCGGGCTAACCTACGAGCAGTACTTC.

The chain combines TRBV19 with TRBJ2-4, with D hard to call. Per germline, CDR1 LNHDA and CDR2 SQIVND (reference sequence). Trimming left V 3 bases short and J 0 bases short, with 6 bases between. The CDR3 extends over 14 amino acids. The CDR3 bases are TGTGCCAGTAGTATTAAGCTAGCCAAAAACATTCAGTACTTC. Translation gives CASSIKLAKNIQYF.

The CDR3 bases are TGTGCCAGCAGTTTACTAACAGGGGGCAATAACTATGGCTACACCTTC. It translates to CASSLLTGGNNYGYTF. J is TRBJ1-2 and V is TRBV28; 9 nucleotides align to TRBD1. The CDR3 consists of 16 residues. With 2 bases clipped from V and 1 base from J, the junction kept 5 bases outside the gene matches. The germline CDR1 and CDR2 sequences are MDHEN and SYDVKM.

The CDR3, as DNA: TGTGCCAGCAGTTTGACTGGGACTCCTAATGAGCAGTTCTTC. Its protein product is CASSLTGTPNEQFF. The chain combines TRBV28 with TRBJ2-1; D is perhaps TRBD2 (6 bases). Germline V CDR1 and CDR2: MDHEN, SYDVKM. The CDR3 totals 14 residues. The V and J ends lost 3 bases and 7 bases respectively, with 13 bases between them.

The CDR3 DNA reads TGTGCCAGCAGCTGGGGACAGGCGTACTCCTACAATGAGCAGTTCTTC. Protein sequence: CASSWGQAYSYNEQFF. The gene calls are TRBV5-4 and TRBJ2-1; 8 bases fit TRBD1. Germline V gene lookup returns CDR1 SGHNT and CDR2 YYREEE (reference sequence). The V segment lost 3 bases and the J segment 0 bases; nucleotides outside the gene matches: 5. The CDR3 is 16 residues long.